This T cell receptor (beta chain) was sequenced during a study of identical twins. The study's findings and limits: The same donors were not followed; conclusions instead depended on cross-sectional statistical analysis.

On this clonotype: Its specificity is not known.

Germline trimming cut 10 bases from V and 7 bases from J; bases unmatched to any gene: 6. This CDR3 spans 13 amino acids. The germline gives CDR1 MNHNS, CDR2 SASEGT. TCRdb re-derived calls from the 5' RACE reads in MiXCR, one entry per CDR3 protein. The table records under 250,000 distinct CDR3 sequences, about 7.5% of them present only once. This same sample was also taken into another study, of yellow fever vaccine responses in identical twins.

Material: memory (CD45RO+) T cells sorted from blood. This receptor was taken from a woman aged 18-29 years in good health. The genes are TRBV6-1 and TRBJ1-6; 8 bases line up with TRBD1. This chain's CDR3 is CATRTGRNSPLHF. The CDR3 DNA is TGTGCCACCCGGACAGGGCGGAATTCACCCCTCCACTTT.